These 9 T cell receptor beta chains were sequenced from one sample in a study of T-cell reconstitution after alpha-beta-depleted transplantation in children. Unique molecular identifiers were built into the TCRbeta library. TCRdb independently ran MiXCR on the PCR reads; one entry per CDR3 protein. In the table there are about 980,000 distinct CDR3 sequences, about 29% of which are singletons. The material sequenced was PBMCs, mostly from graft donor cells, taken 360 days after TCRalphabeta/CD19-depleted stem cell transplant. The receptors stem from a boy younger than two who had a stem cell transplant for SCID, so the T cells may come from the graft donor.

This sequence joins TRBV7-9 and TRBJ2-5; tentatively, D is TRBD1 (5 bases). The CDR3 sequence is 14 residues long. V was pared by 7 bases and J by 0 bases, with 12 bases between. The germline V gene has CDR1 SEHNR and CDR2 FQNEAQ (reference sequence). The CDR3 is CASTQADNQETQYF. DNA for the CDR3: TGTGCCAGCACCCAGGCGGACAACCAAGAGACCCAGTACTTC. The whole variable domain, remainder taken from reference TRBV7-9 and TRBJ2-5, is DTGVSQNPRHKITKRGQNVTFRCDPISEHNRLYWYRQTLGQGPEFLTYFQNEAQLEKSRLLSDRFSAERPKGSFSTLEIQRTEQGDSAMYLCASTQADNQETQYFGPGTRLLVL.

This clonotype was seen a few times. The chain couples TRBV5-1 to TRBJ1-2, with a weak D call TRBD1 (6 bases). The CDR3 length is 15 residues. The germline gives CDR1 SGHRS, CDR2 YFSETQ. V gave up 2 bases and J gave up 2 bases, with 13 bases separating them. CDR3 sequence: CASSFGDTINYGYTF. In DNA, the CDR3 is TGCGCCAGCAGCTTTGGGGACACCATCAACTATGGCTACACCTTC.

The rearrangement links TRBV20-1 to TRBJ2-5, with D maybe TRBD2 (5 bases). The CDR3 length is 13 residues. The germline gives CDR1 DFQATT, CDR2 SNEGSKA (reference sequence). Trimming took 6 bases from V and 1 from J, leaving 12 bases between them. For the CDR3, the DNA is TGCAGTGCAGCCGGGAACCGCCAAGAGACCCAGTACTTC. Protein sequence: CSAAGNRQETQYF.

The chain uses TRBV2 and TRBJ2-7; 7 bases match TRBD1. Germline V CDR1 and CDR2: SNHLY, FYNNEI. V lost 3 bases and J lost 6; bases outside the gene matches: 2. The length of the CDR3 is 12 residues. DNA of the CDR3: TGTGCCAGCAGTGAGGACAGGTTCGAGCAGTACTTC. It translates to CASSEDRFEQYF.

The chain is built from TRBV6-5 and TRBJ1-5; D is unclear. Trimming pared 0 bases from V and 6 bases from J, leaving 15 bases between. Germline values: CDR1 MNHEY, CDR2 SVGAGI. This CDR3 is built from 16 residues. This CDR3 reads CASSYSEGPMGQPQHF. DNA for the CDR3: TGTGCCAGCAGTTACTCGGAAGGGCCGATGGGTCAGCCCCAGCATTTT.

The gene calls are TRBV5-1 and TRBJ2-1, with D possibly matching TRBD2 (6 bases). CDR3 length: 16 amino acids. Trimming took 4 bases from V and 0 from J, leaving 14 bases between them. CDR1 SGHRS and CDR2 YFSETQ come from the germline V gene. The CDR3 reads CASSRRGETSYNEQFF. The CDR3 region has the DNA TGCGCCAGCAGCCGGCGGGGAGAGACCTCCTACAATGAGCAGTTCTTC. The whole variable domain, filled in from reference TRBV5-1 and TRBJ2-1, reads KAGVTQTPRYLIKTRGQQVTLSCSPISGHRSVSWYQQTPGQGLQFLFEYFSETQRNKGNFPGRFSGRQFSNSRSEMNVSTLELGDSALYLCASSRRGETSYNEQFFGPGTRLTVL.

V is TRBV2 and J is TRBJ1-2, with a tentative D call TRBD1 (5 bases). The germline V gene encodes CDR1 SNHLY and CDR2 FYNNEI. The CDR3 is made up of 13 amino acids. Deletions cut 6 bases from V and 8 bases from J, with 16 bases between. CDR3 sequence (DNA): TGTGCCAGCAGCGCCGACGGGGCGGGGGGCTACACCTTC. It specifies CASSADGAGGYTF.

The chain joins TRBV28 to TRBJ1-1; TRBD1 might be the D (6 bases). The germline V gene encodes CDR1 MDHEN and CDR2 SYDVKM. The CDR3 has 15 residues. Trimming left V 1 base short and J 1 base short, with 10 bases between. CDR3 nucleotide sequence: TGTGCCAGCAGTTTATTTGGGACACCGAACACTGAAGCTTTCTTT. This translates into CASSLFGTPNTEAFF.

This chain connects TRBV20-1 to TRBJ2-5; tentatively, D is TRBD1 or TRBD2 (6 bases each). The germline V and J ends were trimmed by 5 bases and 5 bases, with 15 bases remaining between them. Germline V lookup: CDR1 DFQATT, CDR2 SNEGSKA (reference sequence). The CDR3 is 13 amino acids. CDR3 region: CSAGWGAGETQYF. CDR3 DNA sequence: TGCAGTGCTGGATGGGGGGCTGGGGAGACCCAGTACTTC.